A selection of T cell receptor beta chains follows, all from one sample in a study of CD8+CD57+ T cells in acquired aplastic anemia. TCRdb called the reads again in MiXCR, with one record for every CDR3 protein. In the table there are about 130,000 distinct CDR3 sequences, around two fifths of which are singletons. Sequencing input: sorted CD4+, CD8+, or CD8+CD57+ T cells (not recorded which) from PBMCs. The receptors shown here come from a human donor in good health, serving as a control. CDR3s include the opening cysteine and the closing phenylalanine or tryptophan. The D gene is left open where the match is weak. Some rows mark clone size as missing; the rest say once, few, many or name a class of expanded clone.

j_call clone_size v_call d_call cdr3_nt cdr3_aa
TRBJ1-6 once TRBV20-1 NA TGCAGTGCTAGCCCAGGGCCGGCAGGGTTT CSASPGPAGF
TRBJ2-5 NA TRBV29-1 NA TGCAGCGTCCTAGACCCGGTACGGACCCAGTACTTC CSVLDPVRTQYF
TRBJ1-5 once TRBV24-1 NA TGTGCCACCGACGGACGCTTAGGGCCCCAGCATTTT CATDGRLGPQHF
TRBJ1-2 NA TRBV20-1 NA TGCAGTGCTAGAGGGGACACGGGTGAAAGAGACTATGGCTACACCTTC CSARGDTGERDYGYTF
TRBJ1-2 NA TRBV15 NA TGTGCCACCAGCAGACAGACGTCTGACTATGGCTACACCTTC CATSRQTSDYGYTF
TRBJ2-5 NA TRBV20-1 TRBD2 TGCAGTGCTAAGAGTTGGTTAGCGGGACGGTTTGAGACCCAGTACTTC CSAKSWLAGRFETQYF
TRBJ2-5 few TRBV28 NA TGTGCCAGCTATAGGGGCAGGGCGGGGGAGACCCAGTACTTC CASYRGRAGETQYF
TRBJ1-3 NA TRBV3-1 NA TGTGCCAGCAGCCCCGGGGCAGGAGCGGGAAACACCATATATTTT CASSPGAGAGNTIYF
TRBJ2-1 NA TRBV20-1 TRBD2 TGCAGTGCCCATCCTAGCGGGAGAGGGAATGAGCAGTTCTTC CSAHPSGRGNEQFF
TRBJ2-1 many TRBV6-1 TRBD2 TGTGCCAGCATTCCCGATAGCGGGAGGGCGGGCAATGAGCAGTTCTTC CASIPDSGRAGNEQFF
TRBJ2-7 NA TRBV7-6 NA TGTGCCAGCAGCTTAGGCTCAGGGGACTCCTACGAGCAGTACTTC CASSLGSGDSYEQYF
TRBJ1-2 NA TRBV12-5 NA TGTGCTAGTGGTTTGTCAGGGGACGGCTACACCTTC CASGLSGDGYTF
TRBJ1-5 NA TRBV25-1 NA TGTGCCAGCAGTGAATCGGCGTCGTATCAGCCCCAGCATTTT CASSESASYQPQHF
TRBJ1-1 many TRBV19 NA TGTGCCAGTAGTCGGGAGGGGAGAGCTTTCTTT CASSREGRAFF
TRBJ1-2 once TRBV2 NA TGTGCCAGCAGTTCCATGGGGACAATCAACTATGGCTACACCTTC CASSSMGTINYGYTF
TRBJ1-2 many TRBV13 TRBD1 TGTGCCAGCAGCTTAGGCGGGCCGGGACAGGGAATGTATGGCTACACCTTC CASSLGGPGQGMYGYTF
TRBJ2-7 many TRBV12-3/TRBV12-4 NA TGTGCCAGCAGTTTAGTGTCTTGGGACTCCTCCTCCTACGAGCAGTACTTC CASSLVSWDSSSYEQYF
TRBJ2-3 many TRBV11-2 NA TGTGCCAGCAGCTTAGGGAATAGCGTAGGAGATACGCAGTATTTT CASSLGNSVGDTQYF
TRBJ2-5 NA TRBV15 TRBD2 TGTGCCACCAGCAGGGTAGCGGGGACGGAGACCCAGTACTTC CATSRVAGTETQYF
TRBJ2-3 NA TRBV18 TRBD2 TGTGCCAGCTCCCCGCGGGAGGTAATGGATACGCAGTATTTT CASSPREVMDTQYF
TRBJ2-6 NA TRBV25-1 NA TGTGCCAGCAGTGGGGGAGCTGGGGCCAACGTCCTGACTTTC CASSGGAGANVLTF
TRBJ2-3 NA TRBV5-1 NA TGCGCCAGTAGGGGGTACAATGAGCAGTATTTT CASRGYNEQYF
TRBJ2-1 NA TRBV7-6 TRBD2 TGTGCCAGCAGCCCAGCGGGGGATAGCTCCTACAATGAGCAGTTCTTC CASSPAGDSSYNEQFF
TRBJ2-2 NA TRBV5-4 NA TGTGCCAGCAGCTTAAGAGAGGGGTTGTCCGGGGAGCTGTTTTTT CASSLREGLSGELFF
TRBJ1-5 NA TRBV29-1 TRBD1 TGCAGTGCCACCGGGACAGGGCTCAATCAGCCCCAGCATTTT CSATGTGLNQPQHF
TRBJ1-2 many TRBV9 NA TGTGCCAGCAGCGTAGGAACAGGCCGTGGGGCTGGCTACACCTTC CASSVGTGRGAGYTF
TRBJ2-3 NA TRBV6-1 TRBD2 TGTGCCAGCAGCCGGGAGGGTACGCAGTATTTT CASSREGTQYF
TRBJ1-6 many TRBV5-1 TRBD1 TGCGCCAGCAGCTCCGGGACAGCCTATAATTCACCCCTCCACTTT CASSSGTAYNSPLHF
TRBJ1-6 many TRBV6-1 NA TGTGCCAGCAGTGAAGCGGGGAATTCACCCCTCCACTTT CASSEAGNSPLHF
TRBJ2-1 many TRBV5-1 NA TGCGCCAGCAGCATCGGACTCATGTCGCACTACAATGAGCAGTTCTTC CASSIGLMSHYNEQFF
TRBJ1-6 NA TRBV2 TRBD1 TGTGCCAGCAGTGAGACAGGGGATTCACCCCTCCACTTT CASSETGDSPLHF
TRBJ2-3 few TRBV24-1 TRBD1 TGTGCCACCAGTGACTCAGGACAGGGGGCTAGTACAGATACGCAGTATTTT CATSDSGQGASTDTQYF
TRBJ1-2 many TRBV7-2 NA TGTGCCAGCAGCTTAGGTATGGGTTTCGGCTATGGCTACACCTTC CASSLGMGFGYGYTF
TRBJ2-1 NA TRBV7-2 NA TGTGCCAGCAGCATGGACTGGACGAATGAGCAGTTCTTC CASSMDWTNEQFF
TRBJ1-1 NA TRBV18 NA TGTGCCAGCTCACCACAGGGAGGGAGGACTGAAGCTTTCTTT CASSPQGGRTEAFF
TRBJ1-2 many TRBV29-1 TRBD1 TGCAGCGTTGAAGATCTGGGGACAGGTGATTATGGCTACACCTTC CSVEDLGTGDYGYTF
TRBJ2-3 many TRBV14 NA TGTGCCAGCAGCCAAGTGGGAGGCCTTCTGGATACGCAGTATTTT CASSQVGGLLDTQYF
TRBJ1-1 many TRBV7-6 TRBD1 TGTGCCAGCAGCTCCTTCACGGACAGGGAAGCTTTCTTT CASSSFTDREAFF
TRBJ1-1 many TRBV5-4 NA TGTGCCAGCAGCTTGGAAACAGGACTCACGGGAGCTGAAGCTTTCTTT CASSLETGLTGAEAFF
TRBJ1-1 many TRBV19 NA TGTGCCAGTAGTATCTCGACCGACATGAACACTGAAGCTTTCTTT CASSISTDMNTEAFF
TRBJ2-7 NA TRBV6-2/TRBV6-3 NA TGTGCCAGCAACCCGGGGCTAGTCTACGAGCAGTACTTC CASNPGLVYEQYF
TRBJ2-5 many TRBV5-1 NA TGCGCCAGCAGCTTAGGACAGAAGCAAGAGACCCAGTACTTC CASSLGQKQETQYF
TRBJ2-5 NA TRBV20-1 TRBD2 TGCAGTGCTCCCCCTAGCGGGGGGGCGGAGACCCAGTACTTC CSAPPSGGAETQYF
TRBJ2-7 NA TRBV3-1 NA TGTGCCAGCAGCCAAGGAGAGAAATCCCTTCAGGACTTC CASSQGEKSLQDF
TRBJ1-6 NA TRBV28 NA TGTGCCACTAGGGACACTCTGAATTCACCCCTCCACTTT CATRDTLNSPLHF
TRBJ1-3 few TRBV7-9 NA TGTGCCAGTCTCCGGACTGCCTCCTCTGGAAACACCATATATTTT CASLRTASSGNTIYF
TRBJ2-4 many TRBV20-1 NA TGCAGTGCTAGAGGGGGGGGCTCAGACATTCAGTACTTC CSARGGGSDIQYF
TRBJ2-1 many TRBV6-1 TRBD2 TGTGCCAGCAGTCCGGGACTAGCAGTGAATGAGCAGTTCTTC CASSPGLAVNEQFF